The clone carrying this T cell receptor beta chain was seen a handful of times. Its specificity is not known. The data were taken from a study of cytomegalovirus exposure and HLA in healthy donors. Study-wide results and limits: HLA allele associations emerged for some 16,000 TCR beta sequences in a later analysis, at 0.05 false discovery rate. Common viral pathogens were later found to be apparently linked to several of the most significant clusters.

This CDR3 is 15 amino acids long. Germline CDR1 reads MNHNS; CDR2 reads SASEGT. V shed 5 bases, J shed 3 bases, and the junction held 6 bases outside the gene matches. Amplification used 60 Vbeta primers and 13 Jbeta primers. Authors' methods: Roughly 10 million shared chains were among 65 million to 85 million unique TCR beta chains counted in a later analysis. Profiled with immunoSEQ multiplex PCR; TCRdb holds only in-frame clones, not every one. V and J calls plus clone size are reproduced from that table; the DNA served to infer D and trimming. This sample has 180,000 or so clones, with 60% to 80% found just once.

The chain joins TRBV6-1 to TRBJ2-7, with 11 bases lining up with TRBD2. The source material was PBMCs. The sequence was collected from a woman aged 40 to 50 in good health and CMV-seropositive. The CDR3 is CASSSPGTSGYEQYF. CDR3 sequence (DNA): TGTGCCAGCAGTTCGCCCGGGACTAGCGGCTACGAGCAGTACTTC.